This TCR beta chain is drawn from a study of blood T cell repertoires in COVID-19. At the level of the study: The study drew acute and convalescent COVID-19 samples from the United States, Italy and Spain.

Per the original methods: It was from reference gene primer amplification that nucleated cell counts were estimated. The assay was immunoSEQ multiplex PCR, and TCRdb's table has in-frame clones only and misses some. From that table come the V and J calls and clone size; the DNA was used to work out D and trimming. The table lists roughly 300,000 clones, roughly 80% of them singletons. Germline CDR1 reads LNHDA; CDR2 reads SQIVND (reference sequence). This CDR3 is built from 15 residues. Trimming pared 7 bases from V and 0 bases from J, leaving 13 bases between. The chain couples TRBV19 to TRBJ1-5; no firm D call. This receptor was taken from a human donor with COVID-19, enrolled during active disease. The donor label of this sample is uncertain. The sequenced material came from peripheral blood. CDR3 DNA sequence: TGTGCCAGTAATGAGGGCCCTTATAGCAATCAGCCCCAGCATTTT. Encoded protein: CASNEGPYSNQPQHF.